This T cell receptor (beta chain) originates from a study of T cells in Graves' hyperthyroidism and ophthalmopathy. TCR beta CDR3 sequences were amplified from RNA transcripts. HTBI primers drove first-round RT-PCR of the TCR CDR3. TCRdb fed the multiplex PCR reads into MiXCR, producing one record per CDR3 protein. The repertoire includes about 180,000 distinct CDR3 sequences, about a sixth of them detected once, and 25% to 35% sits in the top ten. Ten or more counts support this clonotype. The CDR3 spans 15 residues. Germline CDR1 is MNHNY and CDR2 is SVGAGI (reference sequence). V was cut by 2 bases and J by 5 bases, with 15 bases left in between.

The receptor's source is a woman aged 45-60 years with Graves' hyperthyroidism. The sample taken for sequencing was blood. The V gene is TRBV6-6, the J gene TRBJ1-2; D gene ambiguous. The CDR3 sequence: CASSYRGQALYGYTF. The CDR3 DNA sequence: TGTGCCAGCAGTTACCGAGGTCAGGCCCTATATGGCTACACCTTC.